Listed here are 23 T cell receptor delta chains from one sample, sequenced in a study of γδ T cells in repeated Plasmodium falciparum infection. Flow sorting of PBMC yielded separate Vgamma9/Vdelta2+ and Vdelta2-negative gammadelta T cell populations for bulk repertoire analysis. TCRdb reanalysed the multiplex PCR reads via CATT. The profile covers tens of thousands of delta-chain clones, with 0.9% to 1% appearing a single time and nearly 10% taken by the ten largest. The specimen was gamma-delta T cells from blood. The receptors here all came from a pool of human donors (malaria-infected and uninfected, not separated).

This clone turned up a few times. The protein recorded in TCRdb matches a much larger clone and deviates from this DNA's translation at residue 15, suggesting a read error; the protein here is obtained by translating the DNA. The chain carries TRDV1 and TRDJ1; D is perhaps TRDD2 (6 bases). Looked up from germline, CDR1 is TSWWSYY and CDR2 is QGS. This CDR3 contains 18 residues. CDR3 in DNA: TGTGCTCTTGGGGGAGGATATATTGGTGGGTCCTACACCGATAGACTCATCTTT. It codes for CALGGGYIGGSYTDRLIF.

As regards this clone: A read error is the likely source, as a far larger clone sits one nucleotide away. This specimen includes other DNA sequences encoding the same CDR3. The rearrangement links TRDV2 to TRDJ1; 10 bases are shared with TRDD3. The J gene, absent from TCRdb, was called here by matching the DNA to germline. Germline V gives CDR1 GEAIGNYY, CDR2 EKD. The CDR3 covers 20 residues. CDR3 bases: TGTGCCTGCGACACTGATCAAAACTGGGGGATCGAAGGGTACACCGATAAACTCATCTTT. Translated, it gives CACDTDQNWGIEGYTDKLIF.

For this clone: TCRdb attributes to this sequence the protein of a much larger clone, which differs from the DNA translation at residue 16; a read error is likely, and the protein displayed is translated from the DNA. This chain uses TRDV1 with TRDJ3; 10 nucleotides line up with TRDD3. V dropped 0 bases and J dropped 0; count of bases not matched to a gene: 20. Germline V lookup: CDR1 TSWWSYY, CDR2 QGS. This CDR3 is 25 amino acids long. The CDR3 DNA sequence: TGTGCTCTTGGGGAACTAGGGACTTTACTATCACTGGGGGATCGTGGCTCCTGGGACACCCGACAGATGTTTTTC. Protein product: CALGELGTLLSLGDRGSWDTRQMFF.

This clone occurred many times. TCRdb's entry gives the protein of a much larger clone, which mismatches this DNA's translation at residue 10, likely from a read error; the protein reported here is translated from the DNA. The CDR3 spells CACDTVLLGGKRGRSTDKLIF. The CDR3 DNA reads TGTGCCTGTGACACCGTTCTACTGGGGGGTAAAAGGGGTCGGAGCACCGATAAACTCATCTTT. The J gene is TRDJ1, the V gene TRDV2; 8 bases agree with TRDD3. TCRdb lists no J gene, so it was determined here by aligning the DNA to germline. With V trimmed by 0 bases and J by 1 base, 21 bases remained unmatched. CDR1 GEAIGNYY and CDR2 EKD come from the germline V gene. The CDR3 has 21 residues.

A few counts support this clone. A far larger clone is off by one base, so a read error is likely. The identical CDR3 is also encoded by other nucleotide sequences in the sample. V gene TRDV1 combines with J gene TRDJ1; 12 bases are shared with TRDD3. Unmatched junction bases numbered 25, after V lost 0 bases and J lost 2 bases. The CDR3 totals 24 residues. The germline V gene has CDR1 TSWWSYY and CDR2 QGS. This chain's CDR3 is CALGELAKVLSYSGGYGTTDKLIF. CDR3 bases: TGTGCTCTTGGGGAACTAGCCAAGGTGCTATCCTACTCTGGGGGATACGGGACTACCGATAAACTCATCTTT.

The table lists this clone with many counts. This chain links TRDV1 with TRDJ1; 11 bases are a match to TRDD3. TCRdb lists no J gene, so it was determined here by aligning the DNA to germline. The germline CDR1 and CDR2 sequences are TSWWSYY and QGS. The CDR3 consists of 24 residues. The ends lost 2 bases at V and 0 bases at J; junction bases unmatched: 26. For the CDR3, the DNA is TGTGCTCTTGGGGAAGGATCTCCCTCACCTTGGGGGATACGCGTATCCCGGTACACCGATAAACTCATCTTT. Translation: CALGEGSPSPWGIRVSRYTDKLIF.

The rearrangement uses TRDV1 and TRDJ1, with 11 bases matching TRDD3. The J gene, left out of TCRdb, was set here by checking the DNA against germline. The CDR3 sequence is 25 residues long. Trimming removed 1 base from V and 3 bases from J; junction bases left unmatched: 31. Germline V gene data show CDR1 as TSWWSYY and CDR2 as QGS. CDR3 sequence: CALGERSYPISLPYWGIFRADKLIF. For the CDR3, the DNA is TGTGCTCTTGGGGAACGTAGTTACCCCATTTCCTTACCCTACTGGGGGATATTTAGGGCCGATAAACTCATCTTT.

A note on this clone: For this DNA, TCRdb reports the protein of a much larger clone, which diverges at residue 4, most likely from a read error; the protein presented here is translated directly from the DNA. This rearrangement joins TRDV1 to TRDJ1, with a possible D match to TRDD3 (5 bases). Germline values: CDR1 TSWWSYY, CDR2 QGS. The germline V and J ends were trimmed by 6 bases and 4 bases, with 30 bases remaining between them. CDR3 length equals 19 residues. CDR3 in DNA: TGTGCTCTTGGCCTCCCACCCTTATACGGGACTGAGCGTATCGATAAACTCATCTTT. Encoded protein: CALGLPPLYGTERIDKLIF.

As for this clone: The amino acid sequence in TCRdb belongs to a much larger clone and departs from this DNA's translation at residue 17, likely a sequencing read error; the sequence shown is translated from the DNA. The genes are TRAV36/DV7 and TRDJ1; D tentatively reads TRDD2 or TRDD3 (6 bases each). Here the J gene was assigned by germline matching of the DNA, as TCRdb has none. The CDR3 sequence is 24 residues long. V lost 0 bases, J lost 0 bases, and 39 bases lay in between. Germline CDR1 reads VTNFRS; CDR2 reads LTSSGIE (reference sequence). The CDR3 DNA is TGTGCTGTGGAGGTTCAGAATCCTACCCCGGCCTTGATGGGGGTCTATACGTACACCGATAAACTCATCTTT. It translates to CAVEVQNPTPALMGVYTYTDKLIF.

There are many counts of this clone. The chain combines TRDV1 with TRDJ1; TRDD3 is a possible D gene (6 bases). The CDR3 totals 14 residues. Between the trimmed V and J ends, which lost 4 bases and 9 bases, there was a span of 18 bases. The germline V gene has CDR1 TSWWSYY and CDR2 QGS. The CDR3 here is CALGGLSWGAQLIF. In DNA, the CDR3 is TGTGCTCTTGGGGGTCTCTCTTGGGGGGCCCAACTCATCTTT.

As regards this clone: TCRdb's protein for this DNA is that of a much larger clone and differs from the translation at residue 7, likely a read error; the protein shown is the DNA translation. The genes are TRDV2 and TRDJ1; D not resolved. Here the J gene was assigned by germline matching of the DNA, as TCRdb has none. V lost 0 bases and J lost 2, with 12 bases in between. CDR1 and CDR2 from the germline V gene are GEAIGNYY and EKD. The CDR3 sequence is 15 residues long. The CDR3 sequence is CACDTVVTPTDKLIF. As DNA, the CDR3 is TGTGCCTGTGACACCGTTGTTACCCCTACCGATAAACTCATCTTT.

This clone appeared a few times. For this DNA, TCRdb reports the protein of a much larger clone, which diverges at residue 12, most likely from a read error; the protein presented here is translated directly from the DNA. The CDR3 region is CALGDPYPGGPDGLIF. For the CDR3, the DNA is TGTGCTCTTGGGGACCCATACCCTGGGGGCCCAGATGGACTCATCTTT. The chain links TRDV1 to TRDJ1; TRDD3 agrees at 7 bases. V shed 3 bases and J 10 bases; nucleotides not matched to a gene: 17. Germline V gene data show CDR1 as TSWWSYY and CDR2 as QGS. The CDR3 spans 16 residues.

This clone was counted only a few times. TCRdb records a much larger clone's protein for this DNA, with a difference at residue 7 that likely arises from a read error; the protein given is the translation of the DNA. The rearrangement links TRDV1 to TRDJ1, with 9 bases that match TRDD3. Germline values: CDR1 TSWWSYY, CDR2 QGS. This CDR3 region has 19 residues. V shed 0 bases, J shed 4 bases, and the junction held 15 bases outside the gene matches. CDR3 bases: TGTGCTCTTGGGGAACTATTCGGCTACGGGGGGATACCCCACGATAAACTCATCTTT. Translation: CALGELFGYGGIPHDKLIF.

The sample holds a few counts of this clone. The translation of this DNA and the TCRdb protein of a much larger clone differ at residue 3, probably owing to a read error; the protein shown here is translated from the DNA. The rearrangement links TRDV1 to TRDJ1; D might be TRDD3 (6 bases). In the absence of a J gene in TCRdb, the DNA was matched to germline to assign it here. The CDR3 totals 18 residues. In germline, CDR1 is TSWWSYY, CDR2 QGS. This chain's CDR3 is CAPGETSPSLGPPDKLIF. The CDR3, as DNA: TGTGCTCCTGGGGAAACGAGCCCTTCGCTGGGGCCCCCCGATAAACTCATCTTT.

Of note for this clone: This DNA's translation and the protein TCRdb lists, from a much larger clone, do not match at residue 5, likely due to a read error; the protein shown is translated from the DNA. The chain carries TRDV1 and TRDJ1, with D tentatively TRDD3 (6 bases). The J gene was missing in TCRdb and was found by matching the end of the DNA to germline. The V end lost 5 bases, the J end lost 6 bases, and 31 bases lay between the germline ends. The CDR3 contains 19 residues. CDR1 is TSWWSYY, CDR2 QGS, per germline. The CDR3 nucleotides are TGTGCTCTTGGGAAACCGCCCCTACGTGCGCGGGGGAACGGGAATAAACTCATCTTT. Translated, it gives CALGKPPLRARGNGNKLIF.

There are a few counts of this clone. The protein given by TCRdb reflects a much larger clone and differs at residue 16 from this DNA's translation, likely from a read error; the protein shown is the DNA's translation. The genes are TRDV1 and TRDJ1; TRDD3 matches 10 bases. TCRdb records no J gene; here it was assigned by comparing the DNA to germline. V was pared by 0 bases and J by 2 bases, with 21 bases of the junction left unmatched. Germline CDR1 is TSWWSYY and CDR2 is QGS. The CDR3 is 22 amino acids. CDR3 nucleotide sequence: TGTGCTCTTGGGGAACTCCTACGTGTCTCGGACTGGGGGGATACGGGGACCGATAAACTCATCTTT. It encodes CALGELLRVSDWGDTGTDKLIF.

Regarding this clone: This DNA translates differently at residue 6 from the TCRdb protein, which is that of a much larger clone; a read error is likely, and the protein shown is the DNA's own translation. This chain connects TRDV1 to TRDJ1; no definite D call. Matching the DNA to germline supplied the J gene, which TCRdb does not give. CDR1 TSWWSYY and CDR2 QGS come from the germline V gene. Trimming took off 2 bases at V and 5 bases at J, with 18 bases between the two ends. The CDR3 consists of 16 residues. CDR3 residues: CALGEEGACRGDKLIF. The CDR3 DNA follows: TGTGCTCTTGGGGAAGAAGGCGCTTGCCGGGGTGATAAACTCATCTTT.

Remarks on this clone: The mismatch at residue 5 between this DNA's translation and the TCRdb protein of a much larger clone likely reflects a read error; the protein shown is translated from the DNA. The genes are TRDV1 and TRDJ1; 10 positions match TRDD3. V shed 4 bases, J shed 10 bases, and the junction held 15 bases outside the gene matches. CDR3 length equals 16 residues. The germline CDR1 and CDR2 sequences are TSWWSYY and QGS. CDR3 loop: CALGALGYWGMAGLIF. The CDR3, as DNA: TGTGCTCTTGGGGCTTTAGGGTACTGGGGGATGGCAGGACTCATCTTT.

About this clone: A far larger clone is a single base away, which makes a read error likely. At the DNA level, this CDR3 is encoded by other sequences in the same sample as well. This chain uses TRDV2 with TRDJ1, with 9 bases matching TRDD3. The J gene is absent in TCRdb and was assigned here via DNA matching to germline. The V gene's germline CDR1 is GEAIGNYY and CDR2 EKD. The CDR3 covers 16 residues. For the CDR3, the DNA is TGTGCCTGTCGAAGTACTGGGGGACCAAGAACCGACAAACTCATCTTT. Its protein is CACRSTGGPRTDKLIF.

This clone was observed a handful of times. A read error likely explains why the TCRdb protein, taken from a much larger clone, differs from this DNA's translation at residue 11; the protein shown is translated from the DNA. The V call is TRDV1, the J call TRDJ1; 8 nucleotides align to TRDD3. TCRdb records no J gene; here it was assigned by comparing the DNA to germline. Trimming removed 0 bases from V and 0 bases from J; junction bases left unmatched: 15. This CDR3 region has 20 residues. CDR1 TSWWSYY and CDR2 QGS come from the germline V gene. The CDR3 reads CALGELGLFTEGYDTDKLIF. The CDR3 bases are TGTGCTCTTGGGGAACTAGGTCTCTTTACTGAGGGATACGACACCGATAAACTCATCTTT.

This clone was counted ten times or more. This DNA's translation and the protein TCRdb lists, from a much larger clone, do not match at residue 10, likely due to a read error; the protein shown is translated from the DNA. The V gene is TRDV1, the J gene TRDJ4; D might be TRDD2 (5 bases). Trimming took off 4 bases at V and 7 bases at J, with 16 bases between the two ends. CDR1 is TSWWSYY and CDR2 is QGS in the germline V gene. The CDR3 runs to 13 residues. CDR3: CALGALLRGHLIF. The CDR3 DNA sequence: TGTGCTCTTGGGGCCCTACTTCGTGGACACCTGATCTTT.

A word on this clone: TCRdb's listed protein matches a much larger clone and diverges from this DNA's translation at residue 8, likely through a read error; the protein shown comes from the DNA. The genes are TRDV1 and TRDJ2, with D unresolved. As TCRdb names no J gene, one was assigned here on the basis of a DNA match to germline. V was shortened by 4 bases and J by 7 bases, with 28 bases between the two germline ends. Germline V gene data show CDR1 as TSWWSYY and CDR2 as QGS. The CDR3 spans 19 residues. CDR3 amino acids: CALGGRRKHTGCCEAQLFF. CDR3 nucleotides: TGTGCTCTTGGGGGAAGGAGGAAGCATACCGGCTGTTGCGAAGCACAACTCTTCTTT.

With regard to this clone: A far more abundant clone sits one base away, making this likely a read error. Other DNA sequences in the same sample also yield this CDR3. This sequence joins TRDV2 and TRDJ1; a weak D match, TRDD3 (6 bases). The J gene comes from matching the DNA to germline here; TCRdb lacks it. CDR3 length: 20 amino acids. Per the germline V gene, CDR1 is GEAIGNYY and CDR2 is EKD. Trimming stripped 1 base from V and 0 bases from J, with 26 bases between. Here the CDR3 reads CACDTAFAGDSPRYTDKLIF. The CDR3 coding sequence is TGTGCCTGTGACACTGCGTTCGCTGGGGACTCTCCGAGGTACACCGATAAACTCATCTTT.